These 4 T cell receptor beta chains were all obtained from the same sample, sequenced in a study of CD8 T cells in ankylosing spondylitis. TCRdb itself ran the 5' RACE reads through MiXCR, one entry per CDR3 protein. The sample holds some 26,000 distinct CDR3 sequences, about 17% seen once. Material for sequencing was blood. The origin of the receptors is a male donor with ankylosing spondylitis or in good health (not recorded which).

This clonotype was seen only a few times. The gene calls are TRBV20-1 and TRBJ2-5; TRBD2 aligns across 10 bases. Germline CDR1 and CDR2: DFQATT and SNEGSKA (reference sequence). This CDR3 is 15 amino acids long. Losses at the gene ends were 6 bases for V and 1 base for J; bases not matched to a gene: 8. CDR3 residues: CSAAKSSGGQETQYF. In DNA, the CDR3 is TGCAGTGCCGCCAAATCTAGCGGGGGCCAAGAGACCCAGTACTTC.

This chain joins TRBV6-2 or TRBV6-3 and TRBJ2-1; TRBD2 matches at 8 bases. The CDR3 spans 14 residues. V lost 7 bases and J lost 4; bases outside the gene matches: 6. Germline loops: CDR1 MNHEY, CDR2 SVGEGT. The CDR3 reads CASTWSGGYNEQFF. For the CDR3, the DNA is TGTGCCAGCACGTGGAGCGGGGGTTACAATGAGCAGTTCTTC.

This chain connects TRBV30 to TRBJ2-1, with 8 nucleotides matching TRBD2. This CDR3 comprises 14 residues. V trimming: 4 bases; J trimming: 4 bases; junction bases outside the gene matches: 6. Looked up from germline, CDR1 is GTSNPN and CDR2 is SVGIG (reference sequence). DNA of the CDR3: TGTGCCTGGACGAGCGGGAGTGGTTACAATGAGCAGTTCTTC. Translated, it gives CAWTSGSGYNEQFF.

The J gene is TRBJ1-5, the V gene TRBV6-9, with a tentative D call TRBD1 (5 bases). Germline V gene sequence: CDR1 MNHGY, CDR2 SVAAGI. The CDR3 is made up of 18 amino acids. The V and J ends lost 2 bases and 0 bases respectively, with 17 bases between them. The CDR3 region is CASSYPGTVHYSNQPQHF. The CDR3 DNA is TGTGCCAGCAGTTATCCCGGGACTGTACATTATAGCAATCAGCCCCAGCATTTT.